Sequencing of this T cell receptor (beta chain) was carried out in a study of CD8 T cells in ankylosing spondylitis. This clonotype has more than one count but fewer than ten. The CDR3 covers 17 residues. The ends were cut back, 7 bases at V and 8 bases at J, with 26 bases in the middle. Quantitative barcoded 5'-RACE was used to prepare TCR beta libraries. TCRdb itself ran the 5' RACE reads through MiXCR, one entry per CDR3 protein. The data show approximately 240,000 distinct CDR3 sequences, over 9.5% seen once. The V gene is TRBV12-3 or TRBV12-4, the J gene TRBJ2-2; D is unresolved. The source of this sequence is a male donor with ankylosing spondylitis or in good health (not recorded which). The sample comprised blood, either unsorted or a sorted T cell fraction (not recorded which). DNA of the CDR3: TGTGCCAGCACCAATAAAGGGCAGATATCAAAAGCGGGGGAGCTGTTTTTT. Its protein is CASTNKGQISKAGELFF.